This entry concerns a single TCR beta chain. The target antigen is unknown. Clones were read by immunoSEQ multiplex PCR, and TCRdb kept only the in-frame ones, dropping some. The sample contains around 99,000 clones, around 89% of which appear only once. This sample is part of a study of T cell responses to AZD1222 COVID-19 vaccine. Findings of the study overall: Donors skewed white British and female; clonal diversity was possibly underestimated. Across spike, vaccine-associated CD4 TCRs were found, dominant at 160-218 and 743-854.

This CDR3 region has 14 residues. The junction had 4 bases not matched to a gene; V was cut back by 3 bases and J by 5 bases. Germline V gene data show CDR1 as SNHLY and CDR2 as FYNNEI. The input for sequencing was peripheral blood, taken on day 0 of AZD1222 vaccination. The chain links TRBV2 to TRBJ2-4; 7 nucleotides match TRBD2. This TCR was recovered from an adult in good health. DNA for the CDR3: TGTGCCAGCAGTGAGGGGAGGGGACAAAACATTCAGTACTTC. Protein: CASSEGRGQNIQYF.